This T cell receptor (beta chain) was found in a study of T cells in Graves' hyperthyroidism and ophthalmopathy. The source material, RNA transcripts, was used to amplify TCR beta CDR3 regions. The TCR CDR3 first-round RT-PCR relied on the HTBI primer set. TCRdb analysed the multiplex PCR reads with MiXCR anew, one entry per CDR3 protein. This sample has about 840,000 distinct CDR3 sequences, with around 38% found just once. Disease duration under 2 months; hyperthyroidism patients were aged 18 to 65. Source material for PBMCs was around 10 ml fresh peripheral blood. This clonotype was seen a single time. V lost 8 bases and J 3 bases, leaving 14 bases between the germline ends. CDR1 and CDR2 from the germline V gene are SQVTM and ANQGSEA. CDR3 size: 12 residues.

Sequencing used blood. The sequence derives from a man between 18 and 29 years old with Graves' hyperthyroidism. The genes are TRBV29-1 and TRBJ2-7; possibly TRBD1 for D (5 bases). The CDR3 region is CSSFRESYEQYF. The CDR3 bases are TGCAGCAGTTTCAGGGAAAGCTACGAGCAGTACTTC.